The 23 T cell receptor beta chains below come from one sample, sequenced in a study of early T cells in non-severe SARS-CoV-2 infection (dated by TCRdb to the early 2020s). The protocol used for the library was 5' RACE. Sequencer: NextSeq 500. The public reads were reanalyzed by TCRdb: fastp trimming at Q25, MiXCR alignment, in-frame beta chains only. CDR3 protein duplicates are merged, each entry listing the most common genes and DNA. This sample is represented by 57,000 or so distinct CDR3 sequences; roughly an eighth of them were singletons. The ten biggest clones cover approximately 4.8% of the sample. The sequenced sample was whole blood. These TCRs come from an adult who was a healthcare worker with PCR-confirmed SARS-CoV-2 infection or an uninfected control (not recorded which).

Only a few counts were recorded for this clonotype. The gene calls are TRBV7-2 and TRBJ2-7; 11 nucleotides align to TRBD2. The trim removed 7 bases at V and 2 bases at J, leaving 4 bases unmatched. This CDR3 has 14 amino acids. Germline assignment: CDR1 SGHTA and CDR2 FQGNSA. The CDR3 reads CASNLLAGAYEQYF. The CDR3 region has the DNA TGTGCCAGCAACCTACTAGCGGGAGCCTACGAGCAGTACTTC.

This chain links TRBV9 with TRBJ2-3; no clear D gene. The germline V gene encodes CDR1 SGDLS and CDR2 YYNGEE. The CDR3 spans 14 residues. Trimming took off 0 bases at V and 4 bases at J, with 9 bases between the two ends. CDR3 loop: CASSVDGRADTQYF. The DNA of the CDR3 is TGTGCCAGCAGCGTAGACGGACGGGCAGATACGCAGTATTTT.

This clonotype showed up many times. The chain couples TRBV5-5 to TRBJ2-1; 14 nucleotides agree with TRBD2. CDR1 and CDR2 from the germline V gene are SGHKS and YYEKEE (reference sequence). V dropped 4 bases and J dropped 4; count of bases not matched to a gene: 7. CDR3 size: 17 residues. The CDR3 is CASSPRLAGGLYNEQFF. DNA for the CDR3: TGTGCCAGCAGCCCCCGACTAGCGGGAGGGTTGTACAATGAGCAGTTCTTC.

The table lists this clonotype with a few counts. This sequence joins TRBV2 and TRBJ1-2; D not certain. CDR1 is SNHLY and CDR2 is FYNNEI in the germline V gene. The CDR3 is made up of 14 amino acids. Trimming left V 11 bases short and J 2 bases short, with 18 bases between. The CDR3, as DNA: TGTGCCGGCGCCATCGGTGGGGAGAACTATGGCTACACCTTC. This translates into CAGAIGGENYGYTF.

This clonotype came up a few times. The gene calls are TRBV2 and TRBJ2-7, with TRBD2 matching over 14 bases. Germline V gives CDR1 SNHLY, CDR2 FYNNEI. The CDR3 consists of 18 residues. J was trimmed by 3 bases and V by 6 bases; bases with no gene match: 13. The CDR3 protein is CASRDGLAGGPGGYEQYF. DNA for the CDR3: TGTGCCAGCAGGGACGGACTAGCGGGAGGCCCGGGGGGCTACGAGCAGTACTTC.

V and J are TRBV7-9 and TRBJ2-7, with D possibly being TRBD2 (5 bases). The CDR3 runs 13 residues. V lost 5 bases, J lost 0 bases, and 8 bases lay in between. Germline V gene lookup returns CDR1 SEHNR and CDR2 FQNEAQ (reference sequence). CDR3 nucleotides: TGTGCCAGCAGCCCCAGCGGCTCCTACGAGCAGTACTTC. This encodes CASSPSGSYEQYF.

The chain recombines TRBV9 with TRBJ2-7; D gene uncertain. V lost 3 bases, J lost 6 bases, and 19 bases lay in between. The CDR3 is made up of 15 amino acids. CDR1 SGDLS and CDR2 YYNGEE come from the germline V gene. Here the CDR3 reads CASSATEMWRSEQYF. The CDR3, as DNA: TGTGCCAGCAGCGCCACGGAAATGTGGCGGAGCGAGCAGTACTTC. Filled out from reference TRBV9 and TRBJ2-7, the complete variable domain reads DSGVTQTPKHLITATGQRVTLRCSPRSGDLSVYWYQQSLDQGLQFLIQYYNGEERAKGNILERFSAQQFPDLHSELNLSSLELGDSALYFCASSATEMWRSEQYFGPGTRLTVT.

This clonotype came up a few times. The chain employs TRBV28 and TRBJ1-3; 9 nucleotides agree with TRBD1. The V segment lost 4 bases and the J segment 7 bases; nucleotides outside the gene matches: 11. The CDR3 is 16 residues long. CDR1 and CDR2 from the germline V gene are MDHEN and SYDVKM. The DNA of the CDR3 is TGTGCCAGCAGTTCCTTCACGGGACAGGGTTTCAACACCATATATTTT. The encoded protein is CASSSFTGQGFNTIYF.

This clonotype was seen many times. J is TRBJ1-1 and V is TRBV5-8; 7 nucleotides match TRBD1. V lost 7 bases to trimming and J lost 5 bases; unmatched junction nucleotides: 11. The length of the CDR3 is 14 residues. In germline, CDR1 is SGHTS, CDR2 YDEGEE. The CDR3 DNA is TGTGCCAGCCCGACTTGGACAGGAGGAACTGAAGCTTTCTTT. Protein sequence: CASPTWTGGTEAFF.

This clonotype was seen ten or more times. The V and J genes are TRBV12-3 or TRBV12-4 and TRBJ1-1, with unresolved D. The CDR3 extends over 14 amino acids. V lost 6 bases, J lost 4 bases, and 15 bases lay in between. The CDR3 spells CASSPRGWGTEAFF. The CDR3 DNA is TGTGCCAGCAGCCCCCGTGGGTGGGGCACTGAAGCTTTCTTT.

The chain has TRBV3-1 and TRBJ1-2; 8 positions match TRBD1. This CDR3 has 13 amino acids. V shed 6 bases, J shed 7 bases, and the junction held 7 bases outside the gene matches. Germline CDR1 is LGHDT and CDR2 is YNNKEL (reference sequence). The CDR3 is CASSRQGALGYTF. CDR3 nucleotide sequence: TGTGCCAGCAGTCGGCAGGGGGCGCTTGGCTACACCTTC.

This clonotype was found many times. The rearrangement links TRBV12-3 or TRBV12-4 to TRBJ1-4, with D possibly TRBD1 on 5 matching bases. CDR3 length equals 15 residues. V lost 4 bases, J lost 5 bases, and 14 bases lay in between. CDR3: CASSSEMGQNEKLFF. The CDR3 DNA reads as TGTGCCAGCAGTTCCGAGATGGGGCAAAATGAAAAACTGTTTTTT.

In this sample, this clonotype turned up many times. V gene TRBV7-2 combines with J gene TRBJ2-7; D might be TRBD2 (6 bases). CDR1 SGHTA and CDR2 FQGNSA come from the germline V gene. Between the trimmed V and J ends, which lost 2 bases and 7 bases, there was a span of 18 bases. The CDR3 loop spans 15 amino acids. CDR3 sequence: CASSLNPGAPSEQYF. The DNA of the CDR3 is TGTGCCAGCAGCTTAAATCCGGGAGCACCGTCTGAGCAGTACTTC. The full variable domain, its missing parts supplied by reference TRBV7-2 and TRBJ2-7, is GAGVSQSPSNKVTEKGKDVELRCDPISGHTALYWYRQSLGQGLEFLIYFQGNSAPDKSGLPSDRFSAERTGGSVSTLTIQRTQQEDSAVYLCASSLNPGAPSEQYFGPGTRLTVT.

The rearrangement joins TRBV12-3 or TRBV12-4 to TRBJ2-4, with 7 bases fitting TRBD1. CDR3 size: 14 residues. The J segment lost 4 bases and the V segment lost 5 bases, leaving 5 bases of the junction unmatched. The DNA for the CDR3 is TGTGCCAGCAGTACCCCGGGACAGAAAAACATTCAGTACTTC. It yields the protein CASSTPGQKNIQYF.

The sample holds a few counts of this clonotype. Written as DNA, the CDR3 is TGCGCCAGCAGCACGGGTAGGACAGAAGAGACCCAGTACTTC. Protein product: CASSTGRTEETQYF. The rearrangement uses TRBV5-1 and TRBJ2-5; D may be TRBD1 (6 bases). The V end was cut by 4 bases, the J end by 3 bases, with 13 bases between. This CDR3 is built from 14 residues. Germline values: CDR1 SGHRS, CDR2 YFSETQ.

The V gene is TRBV6-6, the J gene TRBJ2-3, with TRBD2 identical over 12 bases. This CDR3 is built from 19 residues. The germline gives CDR1 MNHNY, CDR2 SVGAGI (reference sequence). V shed 2 bases, J shed 7 bases, and the junction held 16 bases outside the gene matches. CDR3 DNA: TGTGCCAGCAGTTACGAGAACATGGTGACTAGCGGGAGTCGAAATACGCAGTATTTT. Translated: CASSYENMVTSGSRNTQYF.

This clonotype was seen at least ten times. The V gene is TRBV11-2, the J gene TRBJ2-5; possible D gene TRBD2, 6 bases. V lost 8 bases and J lost 2, with 12 bases in between. Germline assignment: CDR1 SGHAT and CDR2 FQNNGV. This CDR3 comprises 13 residues. CDR3 DNA: TGTGCCAGCTCGGCCGGGAGACAAGAGACCCAGTACTTC. As protein: CASSAGRQETQYF.

Remarks on this clonotype: The junction differs from germline at one of its ends, possibly a read error. This chain joins TRBV29-1 and TRBJ2-1; D gene uncertain. The V gene's germline CDR1 is SQVTM and CDR2 ANQGSEA. This CDR3 spans 14 amino acids. CDR3 sequence (DNA): TGCAGCGTTGAAGATCCAGGCTCCTGCAATGAGCAGTTCTTC. Translation: CSVEDPGSCNEQFF.

This clonotype has a handful of counts. This sequence joins TRBV15 and TRBJ1-2; TRBD1 might be the D (5 bases). The CDR3 is 12 residues long. Trimming stripped 5 bases from V and 8 bases from J, with 12 bases between. CDR1 is LNHNV, CDR2 YYDKDF, per germline (reference sequence). The CDR3 region is CATSAGGSGYTF. CDR3 nucleotide sequence: TGTGCCACCAGCGCTGGGGGAAGCGGCTACACCTTC. The full variable domain, rest sourced from reference TRBV15 and TRBJ1-2, is DAMVIQNPRYQVTQFGKPVTLSCSQTLNHNVMYWYQQKSSQAPKLLFHYYDKDFNNEADTPDNFQSRRPNTSFCFLDIRSPGLGDTAMYLCATSAGGSGYTFGSGTRLTVV.

This rearrangement joins TRBV12-3 or TRBV12-4 to TRBJ2-7; D gene ambiguous. This CDR3 is 11 amino acids long. Trimming removed 3 bases from V and 5 bases from J, with 5 bases in between. The CDR3 DNA follows: TGTGCCAGCAGTTTTTTCAACGAGCAGTACTTC. Its translation: CASSFFNEQYF.

This clonotype occurred many times. The rearrangement uses TRBV28 and TRBJ1-5; tentatively, D is TRBD1 (6 bases). The V gene's germline CDR1 is MDHEN and CDR2 SYDVKM. Trimming took off 9 bases at V and 0 bases at J, with 21 bases between the two ends. This CDR3 has 17 amino acids. CDR3 sequence (DNA): TGTGCCAGTCAACCAGAAAGGGGGTCATATAGCAATCAGCCCCAGCATTTT. This encodes CASQPERGSYSNQPQHF.

Many counts were recorded for this clonotype. The V call is TRBV4-1, the J call TRBJ2-1, with D maybe TRBD1 (6 bases). V was cut by 4 bases and J by 10 bases, with 20 bases left in between. The CDR3 consists of 15 residues. In germline, CDR1 is MGHRA, CDR2 YSYEKL. The chain's CDR3 is CASSLIFSQGYEQFF. CDR3 in DNA: TGCGCCAGCAGCCTGATCTTTTCACAGGGATACGAGCAGTTCTTC.

The V gene is TRBV11-3, the J gene TRBJ2-7; 10 bases map to TRBD1. The germline V gene has CDR1 SGHNT and CDR2 YENEEA. The ends lost 5 bases at V and 5 bases at J; junction bases unmatched: 6. The CDR3 runs to 14 residues. Here the CDR3 DNA reads TGTGCCAGCAGCAGACAGGGGGCCGTCGACGAGCAGTACTTC. This codes for CASSRQGAVDEQYF.